These T cell receptor beta chains were read from a single sample in a study of T cell repertoires in cytomegalovirus infection. TCRdb redid the calling of the reads with MiXCR, one entry per CDR3 protein. Of fewer than 350,000 distinct CDR3 sequences in the sample, over 7.5% were seen once. Sequenced material: PBMCs. These receptors were obtained from a human donor in good health (CMV status not recorded). Some clones in this sample may be carry-over from other donors' samples. The CDR3 runs from the conserved cysteine through the conserved F or W. The D gene is left open where the match is weak. Part of the rows lack a size; the others show once, few, many or a class for expanded clones.

>TRBV11-2|TRBJ2-6|many|TRBD1
CASSRITGGNLPGANVLTF
TGTGCCAGCAGTCGTATTACAGGGGGCAACCTACCTGGGGCCAACGTCCTGACTTTC
>TRBV20-1|TRBJ1-1|.|.
CSARDRFEIGSLLGTEAFF
TGCAGTGCTAGAGATAGGTTCGAAATTGGCAGCTTGTTAGGGACTGAAGCTTTCTTT
>TRBV7-2|TRBJ1-4|many|.
CASSLRQPATNEKLFF
TGTGCCAGCAGCTTAAGACAGCCTGCAACTAATGAAAAACTGTTTTTT
>TRBV7-2|TRBJ2-3|many|TRBD2
CASSTRTSGGGDTQYF
TGTGCCAGCAGCACCAGGACTAGCGGGGGTGGGGATACGCAGTATTTT
>TRBV6-2/TRBV6-3|TRBJ1-2|many|TRBD1
CASRGQGRGYGYTF
TGTGCCAGCAGAGGACAGGGAAGAGGCTATGGCTACACCTTC
>TRBV14|TRBJ2-2|many|.
CASSQRANTGELFF
TGTGCCAGCAGCCAAAGAGCGAACACCGGGGAGCTGTTTTTT
>TRBV20-1|TRBJ2-5|.|TRBD2
CSASREAVETQYF
TGCAGTGCTAGTCGGGAGGCGGTGGAGACCCAGTACTTC
>TRBV5-1|TRBJ2-5|.|TRBD1
CARPTGLETQYF
TGCGCCAGACCGACAGGGTTGGAGACCCAGTACTTC
>TRBV6-1|TRBJ1-2|many|TRBD1
CASRDRKNGYTF
TGTGCCAGCAGGGACAGGAAGAATGGCTACACCTTC
>TRBV4-1|TRBJ2-1|few|.
CASSPIGGPRYNEQFF
TGCGCCAGCAGCCCAATCGGTGGGCCTCGCTACAATGAGCAGTTCTTC
>TRBV6-6|TRBJ2-3|.|.
CASRTATDTQYF
TGTGCCAGCAGGACTGCCACAGATACGCAGTATTTT
>TRBV29-1|TRBJ1-2|many|.
CSVEATEGGYYGYTF
TGCAGCGTTGAAGCGACAGAAGGGGGATACTATGGCTACACCTTC
>TRBV4-2|TRBJ2-7|few|.
CASSQDLLVTGTSYEQYF
TGTGCCAGCAGCCAAGATCTCCTCGTCACAGGGACCTCCTACGAGCAGTACTTC
>TRBV11-1|TRBJ2-7|many|TRBD1
CASSQDRVHEQYF
TGTGCCAGCAGCCAAGACAGGGTCCACGAGCAGTACTTC
>TRBV20-1|TRBJ1-5|few|.
CSAHRTDNQPQHF
TGCAGTGCTCACCGGACGGACAATCAGCCCCAGCATTTT
>TRBV7-8|TRBJ2-5|few|.
CASSLAGWGRETQYF
TGTGCCAGCAGCTTGGCAGGGTGGGGTAGGGAGACCCAGTACTTC
>TRBV6-5|TRBJ1-4|.|TRBD1
CASRRTGTGATNEKLFF
TGTGCCAGCAGGAGGACCGGGACAGGGGCAACTAATGAAAAACTGTTTTTT
>TRBV20-1|TRBJ1-1|.|TRBD1
CSASGVGQGMAKNTEAFF
TGCAGTGCTTCCGGGGTTGGACAGGGAATGGCCAAGAACACTGAAGCTTTCTTT
>TRBV5-5|TRBJ2-7|few|.
CASSFATQGRRSYEQYF
TGTGCCAGCAGTTTCGCGACCCAGGGGAGGAGGTCCTACGAGCAGTACTTC
>TRBV20-1|TRBJ2-7|many|TRBD2
CSAETQTSGAYEQYF
TGCAGTGCAGAAACCCAGACTAGCGGCGCCTACGAGCAGTACTTC
>TRBV7-2|TRBJ2-1|many|.
CASSLDLGAYNEQFF
TGTGCCAGCAGCTTAGACCTAGGAGCGTACAATGAGCAGTTCTTC
>TRBV28|TRBJ2-4|many|.
CATRGGGFGYF
TGTGCCACCCGGGGAGGTGGCTTTGGTTACTTC